The 10 T cell receptor beta chains below come from one sample, sequenced in a study of identical twins. TCRdb re-called the 5' RACE reads through MiXCR, storing one row per CDR3 protein. The table shows 1,800,000 or so distinct CDR3 sequences, with less than 35% occurring only once. Material for sequencing was cord blood. The source of these receptors is a newborn girl in good health.

V usage is TRBV18 and J usage is TRBJ2-5; D may be TRBD2 (6 bases). Germline loops: CDR1 KGHSH, CDR2 LQKENI. The germline V and J ends were trimmed by 3 bases and 11 bases, with 22 bases remaining between them. The length of the CDR3 is 15 residues. In DNA, the CDR3 is TGTGCCAGCTCACCTGGAGCGGGCCGACCCAATGAGCAGTACTTC. Its protein is CASSPGAGRPNEQYF.

The sample holds a few counts of this clonotype. The chain employs TRBV21-1 and TRBJ2-3; TRBD2, the table's D call, was not compared with the DNA. TRBV21-1 is noted as a pseudogene. The CDR3 extends over 19 amino acids. The chain's CDR3 is CASSIHLPPTSAPTDTQYF. The CDR3 region has the DNA TGTGCCAGCAGCATACACCTCCCTCCTACTAGCGCTCCCACAGATACGCAGTATTTT.

The chain uses TRBV20-1 and TRBJ2-1, with TRBD1 identical over 10 bases. CDR1 and CDR2 from the germline V gene are DFQATT and SNEGSKA (reference sequence). CDR3 length: 12 residues. The CDR3 reads CRGDRGVYEQFF. For the CDR3, the DNA is TGCAGGGGGGACAGGGGAGTATATGAGCAGTTCTTC.

The chain has TRBV7-9 and TRBJ2-1; D is unclear. The DNA matches TRBJ2-7 better at its end, which makes the J call doubtful. Germline-derived CDR1 and CDR2 are SEHNR and FQNEAQ (reference sequence). The CDR3 length is 15 residues. The CDR3 sequence is CASSLGRSLDNEQYF. The CDR3 nucleotides are TGTGCCAGCAGCTTAGGTAGGAGTCTCGACAATGAGCAGTACTTC.

The V and J genes are TRBV3-1 and TRBJ2-5; 8 bases line up with TRBD2. Germline V gene sequence: CDR1 LGHDT, CDR2 YNNKEL (reference sequence). Trimming took 0 bases from V and 6 from J; bases not matched to a gene: 15. There are 18 residues in the CDR3. This chain's CDR3 is CASSQDVASGPKGKTQYF. DNA for the CDR3: TGTGCCAGCAGCCAAGATGTAGCTAGCGGGCCAAAGGGGAAGACCCAGTACTTC.

As concerns this clonotype: An end of the junction differs from the germline gene, which may be a read error. J is TRBJ2-1 and V is TRBV7-7; possible D gene TRBD2, 5 bases. CDR1 and CDR2 from the germline V gene are SSHAT and FNYEAQ (reference sequence). The CDR3 contains 12 residues. The CDR3 nucleotides read TGTGCTAGCAGCATAGACTATAATGTGCAGTTCTTC. It specifies CASSIDYNVQFF.

This chain links TRBV14 with TRBJ2-1; 7 bases agree with TRBD2. The CDR3 runs 15 residues. J gave up 13 bases and V 0 bases, and 12 bases lay outside the gene matches. Germline CDR1 is SGHDN and CDR2 is FVKESK. The CDR3 loop is CASSQDYGGFRTQFF. CDR3 bases: TGTGCCAGCAGCCAAGATTACGGGGGGTTTCGGACCCAGTTCTTC.

This clonotype occurred a few times. V gene TRBV28 combines with J gene TRBJ2-5, with a possible D match to TRBD2 (5 bases). The germline gives CDR1 MDHEN, CDR2 SYDVKM. The CDR3 sequence is 15 residues long. The ends were cut back, 4 bases at V and 11 bases at J, with 23 bases in the middle. DNA for the CDR3: TGTGCCAGCAGTTCCCTAGGAGGTTCTCGGAATGAGCAGTACTTC. Protein sequence: CASSSLGGSRNEQYF.

This clonotype was counted between two and nine times. V gene TRBV6-4 combines with J gene TRBJ2-2, with D possibly being TRBD2 (6 bases). Looked up from germline, CDR1 is MRHNA and CDR2 is SNTAGT. V lost 5 bases and J lost 2, with 9 bases in between. The length of the CDR3 is 14 residues. The CDR3 protein is CASSLTSNTGELFF. CDR3 bases: TGTGCCAGCAGTCTGACTAGTAACACCGGGGAGCTGTTTTTT.

This clonotype was observed a handful of times. The rearrangement links TRBV7-2 to TRBJ2-3; maybe TRBD2 (5 bases). In germline, CDR1 is SGHTA, CDR2 FQGNSA. The ends were cut back, 5 bases at V and 6 bases at J, with 15 bases in the middle. The CDR3 loop spans 14 amino acids. Here the CDR3 DNA reads TGTGCCAGCAGCCATGGACTGGTCATGGATACGCAGTATTTT. This sequence encodes CASSHGLVMDTQYF.